This T cell receptor beta chain was found in a study of T-cell reconstitution after alpha-beta-depleted transplantation in children. Using unique molecular identifiers, the investigators prepared the TCRbeta library. TCRdb fed the PCR reads into MiXCR, producing one record per CDR3 protein. The data show around 600,000 distinct CDR3 sequences, 16% seen once. In germline, CDR1 is KGHDR, CDR2 SFDVKD. Trimming took 6 bases from V and 3 from J; bases not matched to a gene: 12. CDR3 length: 17 amino acids. The sequencing used PBMCs from the stem cell graft donor, collected from the stem cell graft. The receptor comes from a human donor who donated a stem cell graft to a child with acute myeloid leukemia. The rearrangement uses TRBV24-1 and TRBJ2-1, with 8 bases fitting TRBD2. The CDR3 DNA reads as TGTGCCACCAGTCAGGGTTTCGCTAGCGGGTACTACAATGAGCAGTTCTTC. Translated: CATSQGFASGYYNEQFF.